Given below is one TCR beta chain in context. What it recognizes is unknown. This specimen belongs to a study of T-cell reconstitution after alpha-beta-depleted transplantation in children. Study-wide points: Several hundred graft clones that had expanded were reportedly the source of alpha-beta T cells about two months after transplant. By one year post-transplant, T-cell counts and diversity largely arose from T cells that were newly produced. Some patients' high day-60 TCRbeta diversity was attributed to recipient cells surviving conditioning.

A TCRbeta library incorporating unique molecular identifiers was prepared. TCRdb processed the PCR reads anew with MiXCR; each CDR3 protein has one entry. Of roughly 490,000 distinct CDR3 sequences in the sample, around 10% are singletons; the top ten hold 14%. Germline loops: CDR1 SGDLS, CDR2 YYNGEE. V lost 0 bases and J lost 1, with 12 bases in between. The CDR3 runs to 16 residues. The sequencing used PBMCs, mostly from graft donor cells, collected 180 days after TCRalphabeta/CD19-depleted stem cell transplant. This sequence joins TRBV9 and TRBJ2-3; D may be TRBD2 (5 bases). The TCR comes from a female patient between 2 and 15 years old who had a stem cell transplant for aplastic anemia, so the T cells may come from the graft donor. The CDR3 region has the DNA TGTGCCAGCAGCGTAGGAGTGGGAGAGGGCACAGATACGCAGTATTTT. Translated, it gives CASSVGVGEGTDTQYF.